The clone carrying this T cell receptor beta chain was seen only a few times. Its specificity is not known. Quantitative molecular-barcoded 5'-RACE generated the TCR beta libraries. MiXCR, run by TCRdb on the 5' RACE reads, gives a single entry per CDR3 protein. Of a few hundred thousand distinct CDR3 sequences in the sample, roughly 15% are singletons; the top ten hold approximately 1%. This entry belongs to a study of CD8 T cells in ankylosing spondylitis. General study points: Disease-linked clones had a CD8+ phenotype and relatively low frequency in peripheral blood. Seemingly distinctive of ankylosing spondylitis blood was a TCR beta motif formed by eight highly homologous variants. Existing reports had already noted some motif variants in reactive arthritis synovial fluid and blood. Reportedly, significant enrichment of disease-linked clones occurred in matched ankylosing spondylitis synovial fluid.

V was pared by 5 bases and J by 5 bases, with 15 bases between. CDR1 is MDHEN, CDR2 SYDVKM, per germline. The CDR3 spans 14 residues. The sequencing sample was made of blood, either unsorted or a sorted T cell fraction (not recorded which). The rearrangement links TRBV28 to TRBJ2-5; TRBD2 is a possible D gene (5 bases). The TCR comes from a male donor with ankylosing spondylitis. CDR3 residues: CASSTRTALETQYF. CDR3 coding DNA: TGTGCCAGCAGTACCCGGACTGCCCTGGAGACCCAGTACTTC.